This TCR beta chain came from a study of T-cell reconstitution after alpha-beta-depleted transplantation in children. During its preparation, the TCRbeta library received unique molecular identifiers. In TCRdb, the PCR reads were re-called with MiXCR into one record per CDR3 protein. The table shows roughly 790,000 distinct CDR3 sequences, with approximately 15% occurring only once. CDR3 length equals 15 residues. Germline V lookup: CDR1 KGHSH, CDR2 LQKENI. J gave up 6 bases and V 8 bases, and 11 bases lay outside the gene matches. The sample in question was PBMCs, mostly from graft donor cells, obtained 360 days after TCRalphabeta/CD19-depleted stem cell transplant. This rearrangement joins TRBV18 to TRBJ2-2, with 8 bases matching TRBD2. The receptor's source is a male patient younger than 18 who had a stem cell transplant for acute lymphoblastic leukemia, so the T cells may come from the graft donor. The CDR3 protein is CASTGGLAKPGELFF. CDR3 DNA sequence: TGTGCCAGCACCGGAGGACTAGCTAAGCCCGGGGAGCTGTTTTTT.